Listed here are 6 T cell receptor beta chains from one sample, sequenced in a study of blood T cell repertoires in COVID-19. TCRdb keeps only in-frame clones here, not all; method: immunoSEQ multiplex PCR. Found here are under 200,000 clones, 89% of them singletons; the top ten hold over 7%. Sequencing was done on a sample of PBMCs or T cells enriched from blood (not recorded which). These receptors were obtained from a woman in her late teens or twenties who had recovered from COVID-19.

The chain has TRBV2 and TRBJ1-1, with D maybe TRBD1 (5 bases). This CDR3 comprises 14 residues. V lost 6 bases, J lost 4 bases, and 15 bases lay in between. The germline V gene encodes CDR1 SNHLY and CDR2 FYNNEI. The CDR3 DNA is TGTGCCAGCAGACCCAAAGGGGCCAGCACTGAAGCTTTCTTT. Its translation is CASRPKGASTEAFF. Full variable domain (outside the CDR3, taken from reference TRBV2 and TRBJ1-1): EPEVTQTPSHQVTQMGQEVILRCVPISNHLYFYWYRQILGQKVEFLVSFYNNEISEKSEIFDDQFSVERPDGSNFTLKIRSTKLEDSAMYFCASRPKGASTEAFFGQGTRLTVV.

The chain joins TRBV10-1 to TRBJ2-3; 9 bases align to TRBD1. The CDR3 has 12 residues. Unmatched junction bases numbered 3, after V lost 8 bases and J lost 6 bases. Germline V lookup: CDR1 WNHNN, CDR2 SYGVQD (reference sequence). For the CDR3, the DNA is TGCGCCAGCGGACAGGGGTGGGATACGCAGTATTTT. It specifies CASGQGWDTQYF.

This clone was counted once. This sequence joins TRBV7-9 and TRBJ2-1, with 12 nucleotides matching TRBD2. The CDR3 is 18 residues long. CDR1 is SEHNR and CDR2 is FQNEAQ in the germline V gene (reference sequence). V shed 5 bases and J 1 base; nucleotides not matched to a gene: 9. The CDR3 reads CASSPLAGGLRSYNEQFF. Here the CDR3 DNA reads TGTGCCAGCAGCCCCCTAGCGGGGGGGCTCCGGTCCTACAATGAGCAGTTCTTC.

The V call is TRBV5-4, the J call TRBJ1-2, with 10 bases that match TRBD1. J lost 7 bases, V lost 4 bases, and 10 bases had no gene match. This CDR3 has 15 amino acids. Germline V gene data show CDR1 as SGHNT and CDR2 as YYREEE (reference sequence). CDR3 sequence (DNA): TGTGCCAGCAGCCGGGAGACAGGGGGCTCGATTGGCTACACCTTC. Protein sequence: CASSRETGGSIGYTF.

The chain employs TRBV11-2 and TRBJ1-1; D gene ambiguous. This CDR3 region has 13 residues. Germline CDR1 is SGHAT and CDR2 is FQNNGV. Deletions cut 6 bases from V and 5 bases from J, with 13 bases between. The CDR3, as DNA: TGTGCCAGCAGTCCGCGAGGAGGGACTGAAGCTTTCTTT. It specifies CASSPRGGTEAFF. Based on the CDR3 plus reference TRBV11-2 and TRBJ1-1, the full variable domain is EAGVAQSPRYKIIEKRQSVAFWCNPISGHATLYWYQQILGQGPKLLIQFQNNGVVDDSQLPKDRFSAERLKGVDSTLKIQPAKLEDSAVYLCASSPRGGTEAFFGQGTRLTVV.

Remarks on this clone: A much larger clone lies one base from this, so it may be a read error. The chain joins TRBV28 to TRBJ1-1, with a tentative D call TRBD1 (6 bases). Deletions cut 6 bases from V and 1 base from J, with 9 bases between. The CDR3 is 13 amino acids. Germline CDR1 reads MDHEN; CDR2 reads SYDVKM. The CDR3 nucleotides are TGTGCCAGCAGCCCGGGACAGAACACTGAAGCTTTCTTT. Its translation is CASSPGQNTEAFF. The whole variable domain, remainder taken from reference TRBV28 and TRBJ1-1, is DVKVTQSSRYLVKRTGEKVFLECVQDMDHENMFWYRQDPGLGLRLIYFSYDVKMKEKGDIPEGYSVSREKKERFSLILESASTNQTSMYLCASSPGQNTEAFFGQGTRLTVV.